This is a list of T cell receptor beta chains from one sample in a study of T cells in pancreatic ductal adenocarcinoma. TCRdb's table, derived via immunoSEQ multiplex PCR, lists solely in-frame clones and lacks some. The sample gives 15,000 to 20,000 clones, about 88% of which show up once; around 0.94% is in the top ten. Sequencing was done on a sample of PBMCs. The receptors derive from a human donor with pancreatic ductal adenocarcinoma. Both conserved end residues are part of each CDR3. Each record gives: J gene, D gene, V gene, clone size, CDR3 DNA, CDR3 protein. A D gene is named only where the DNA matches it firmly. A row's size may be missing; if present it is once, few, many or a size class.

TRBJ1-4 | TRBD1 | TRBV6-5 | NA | TGTGCCAGCAGTCCCGGGACAGAGAATGAAAAACTGTTTTTT | CASSPGTENEKLFF
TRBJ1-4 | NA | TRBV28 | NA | TGTGCCAGCAGATCATCTAGGGGGGAAAAACTGTTTTTT | CASRSSRGEKLFF
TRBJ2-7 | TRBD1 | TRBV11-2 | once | TGTGCCAGCAGCTTCGCGGGACAGGGTGGTATTCAGTACTTC | CASSFAGQGGIQYF
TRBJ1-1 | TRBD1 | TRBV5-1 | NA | TGCGCCAGCAGCTTGGACGCTAAGGGACAGACTGAAGCTTTCTTT | CASSLDAKGQTEAFF
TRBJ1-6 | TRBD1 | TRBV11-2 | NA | TGTGCCAGCAGCTTACCCCTCAGGGGGCAGAGCTCCTATAATTCACCCCTCCACTTT | CASSLPLRGQSSYNSPLHF
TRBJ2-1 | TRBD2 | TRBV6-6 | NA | TGTGCCAGCAGTTACCTAGCGGTCCTTTACAATGAGCAGTTCTTC | CASSYLAVLYNEQFF
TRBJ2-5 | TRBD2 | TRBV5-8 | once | TGTGCCAGCAGCTTGTCTGCGGGGGAAGAGACCCAGTACTTC | CASSLSAGEETQYF
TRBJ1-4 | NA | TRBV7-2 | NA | TGTGCCAGCAGCCCGGAAGGGGCCGGTAGCGAAAAACTGTTTTTT | CASSPEGAGSEKLFF
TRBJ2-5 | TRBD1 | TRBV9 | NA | TGTGCCAGCAGCCCCCGGGCAGGGGGTTATGAAGAGACCCAGTACTTC | CASSPRAGGYEETQYF
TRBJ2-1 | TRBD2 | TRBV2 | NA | TGTGCCAGCAGTGATCCCGCGGGGGGGGGCTACAATGAGCAGTTCTTC | CASSDPAGGGYNEQFF
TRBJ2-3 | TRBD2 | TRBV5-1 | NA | TGCGCCAGCAGCTTGAATCCGGGGGGGACATACGGTACGCAGTATTTT | CASSLNPGGTYGTQYF
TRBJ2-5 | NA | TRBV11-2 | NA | TGTGCCAGCAGCCGGGGGTGGGCGGACGTTCAAGAGACCCAGTACTTC | CASSRGWADVQETQYF
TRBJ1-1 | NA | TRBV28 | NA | TGTGCCAGCAGCCCCATTGACACTGAAGCTTTCTTT | CASSPIDTEAFF
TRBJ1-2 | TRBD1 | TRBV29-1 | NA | TGCAGCGTTGAAGCGCAAGGACAGGGGGCAAAATACTATGGCTACACCTTC | CSVEAQGQGAKYYGYTF
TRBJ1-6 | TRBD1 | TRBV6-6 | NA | TGTGCCAGCACCCCTCGGGGACAGGGGGATTCACCCCTCCACTTT | CASTPRGQGDSPLHF
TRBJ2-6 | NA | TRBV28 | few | TGTGCCAGCAGCCTGACAGTCTCTGGGGCCAACGTCCTGACTTTC | CASSLTVSGANVLTF
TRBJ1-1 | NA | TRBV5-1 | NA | TGCGCCAGCAGCTTGGGCCCCTCGCGGGGACTGAACACTGAAGCTTTCTTT | CASSLGPSRGLNTEAFF
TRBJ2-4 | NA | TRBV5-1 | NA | TGCGCCAGCAGCCACGACAGTACCAAAAGGTCGGACATTCAGTACTTC | CASSHDSTKRSDIQYF
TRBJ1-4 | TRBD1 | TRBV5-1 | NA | TGCGCCAGCAGCCTGGACACAGGGGTTGAAAAACTGTTTTTT | CASSLDTGVEKLFF
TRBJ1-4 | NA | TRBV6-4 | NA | TGTGCCAGCAGAACCTTCCAGGGTGAAGGGGGTGAAAAACTGTTTTTT | CASRTFQGEGGEKLFF
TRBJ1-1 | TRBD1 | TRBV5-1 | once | TGCGCCAGCAGCTTGACCTGGGACAGTGAGGCTTTCTTT | CASSLTWDSEAFF
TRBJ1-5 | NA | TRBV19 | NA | TGTGCCAGTAGTATCCAGGCAGAACTCAATCAGCCCCAGCATTTT | CASSIQAELNQPQHF
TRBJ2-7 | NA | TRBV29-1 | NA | TGCAGCGTATCAGGGACAGTTAGCGGCGACGAGCAGTACTTC | CSVSGTVSGDEQYF
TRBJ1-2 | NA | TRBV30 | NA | TGTGCCTGGACTCGGACTGCTGGCTACACCTTC | CAWTRTAGYTF
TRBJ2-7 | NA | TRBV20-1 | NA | TGCAGTGCTAAGGCCGGGTACGAGCAGTACTTC | CSAKAGYEQYF
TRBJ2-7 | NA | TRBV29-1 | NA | TGCAGCGGGGCGCGGGACGTCGACTACGAGCAGTACTTC | CSGARDVDYEQYF